This is a list of T cell receptor beta chains from one sample in a study of T cell responses to AZD1222 COVID-19 vaccine. Clones were sequenced by immunoSEQ multiplex PCR, and TCRdb holds only the in-frame ones, with some missing. The top ten clones hold approximately 7% of a sample with about 97,000 clones, around 89% of them seen once. The material was peripheral blood, obtained on day 0 of AZD1222 vaccination. These receptors were taken from an adult in good health. CDR3s include the opening cysteine and the closing phenylalanine or tryptophan. D genes are given only for firm matches. The size of a clone is reported for some rows only, either as once, few or many, or as a class for expanded clones.

>TRBJ2-7|TRBV6-4|NA|once
TGTGCCAGCAGTGACTCGGATAGGGGCGAGCAGTACTTC
CASSDSDRGEQYF
>TRBJ1-1|TRBV5-4|NA|NA
TGTGCCAGCAGCGGGGGGGGAGGGAACACTGAAGCTTTCTTT
CASSGGGGNTEAFF
>TRBJ2-1|TRBV5-6|TRBD2|NA
TGTGCCAGCAGCCGCCTAGGAGGACTAGCGGGAGGGGAGCAGTTCTTC
CASSRLGGLAGGEQFF
>TRBJ1-1|TRBV5-1|TRBD1|NA
TGCGCCAGCACCTTGGGGACAGGGGAGAACACTGAAGCTTTCTTT
CASTLGTGENTEAFF
>TRBJ2-1|TRBV4-3|NA|NA
TGCGCCAGCAGCCAGGGTGGGGTTCTCTACAATGAGCAGTTCTTC
CASSQGGVLYNEQFF
>TRBJ2-3|TRBV6-9|NA|NA
TGTGCCAGCAAGGGGTGGCGCACAGATACGCAGTATTTT
CASKGWRTDTQYF
>TRBJ2-3|TRBV19|TRBD1|NA
TGTGCCAGTAGACGGGACAGGGGGCCCACGACGCAGTATTTT
CASRRDRGPTTQYF
>TRBJ1-2|TRBV7-2|NA|NA
TGTGCCAGCACCCTAGGACAGTTAGCTAACTATGGCTACACCTTC
CASTLGQLANYGYTF
>TRBJ1-2|TRBV7-9|NA|NA
TGTGCCAGCAGCTTCACAGGATTCTATGGCTACACCTTC
CASSFTGFYGYTF
>TRBJ1-2|TRBV29-1|NA|once
TGCAGCGCCCGTTGGTGGCAGGAAAGTGGCTACACCTTC
CSARWWQESGYTF
>TRBJ2-3|TRBV3-1/TRBV3-2|TRBD2|NA
TGTGCCAGCAGCCATCAGGGACTAGCAGAGCCTAGCACAGATACGCAGTATTTT
CASSHQGLAEPSTDTQYF
>TRBJ2-3|TRBV24-1|NA|NA
TGTGCCACCAGTGAGCCTCGTGGGCTTGGGGATACGCAGTATTTT
CATSEPRGLGDTQYF
>TRBJ2-2|TRBV5-1|TRBD1|NA
TGCGCCAGCAGCCCACCGGGACAGGGGGTTTGGACCGGGGAGCTGTTTTTT
CASSPPGQGVWTGELFF
>TRBJ2-2|TRBV27|NA|NA
TGTGCCAGCAGTTTATACAGGGTGAACACCGGGGAGCTGTTTTTT
CASSLYRVNTGELFF
>TRBJ2-7|TRBV28|TRBD1|NA
TGTGCCAGCAGTTTAGTTTCGACAGGGGGCGGCGAGCAGTACTTC
CASSLVSTGGGEQYF
>TRBJ1-6|TRBV6-5|NA|NA
TGTGCCAGCAGTTGGGGGACGGACAGCTATAATTCACCCCTCCACTTT
CASSWGTDSYNSPLHF
>TRBJ2-5|TRBV3-1/TRBV3-2|TRBD2|NA
TGTGCCAGCAGCCAAGAAGGGCGGGGGGGCTCGGTGACCCAGTACTTC
CASSQEGRGGSVTQYF
>TRBJ1-1|TRBV6-2/TRBV6-3|NA|NA
TGTGCCAGCAGTTACCCGGGGACGGCTTTTGCTTTCTTT
CASSYPGTAFAFF
>TRBJ2-5|TRBV5-4|TRBD2|NA
TGTGCCAGCAGCGGAAGCGGGGGGGCAGGAGAGACCCAGTACTTC
CASSGSGGAGETQYF
>TRBJ2-5|TRBV7-7|NA|NA
TGTGCCAGCAGCCCTCGTCTAGGGCCTCAAGAGACCCAGTACTTC
CASSPRLGPQETQYF
>TRBJ2-7|TRBV6-2/TRBV6-3|NA|NA
TGTGCCAGCAGTAGCCTGGGGGGCGGATACGAGCAGTACTTC
CASSSLGGGYEQYF
>TRBJ2-7|TRBV6-5|NA|once
TGTGCCAGCAGTCGGGAAACAGGGACATACGAGCAGTACTTC
CASSRETGTYEQYF
>TRBJ2-7|TRBV2|NA|few
TGTGCCGGAGGTATAGTATGGGACTACGAGCAGTACTTC
CAGGIVWDYEQYF
>TRBJ1-1|TRBV7-2|TRBD1|NA
TGTGCCAGCAGCGTGGACAGGGACGTGGAAGCTTTCTTT
CASSVDRDVEAFF
>TRBJ2-7|TRBV4-2|NA|NA
TGTGCCAGCAGCCAAGAATCAGGGGGGGGTCGCGAGCAGTACTTC
CASSQESGGGREQYF
>TRBJ1-2|TRBV28|TRBD1|NA
TGTGCCAGCAGGTCTCAGGGGGCCGCCTATGGCTACACCTTC
CASRSQGAAYGYTF
>TRBJ2-1|TRBV7-6|TRBD2|NA
TGTGCCAGCAGCTTTCGGCGGGAGGGCCCCGATGAGCAGTTCTTC
CASSFRREGPDEQFF
>TRBJ1-4|TRBV28|NA|NA
TGTGCCATACGCCGAAGTACAACTAATGAAAAACTGTTTTTT
CAIRRSTTNEKLFF
>TRBJ2-7|TRBV28|TRBD2|NA
TGTGCCAGCAGTTATAGCGGGCGGTCCTCCTACGAGCAGTACTTC
CASSYSGRSSYEQYF
>TRBJ1-1|TRBV7-9|TRBD1|NA
TGTGCCAGCAGCTTTACACAGGGGGATAGCACTGAAGCTTTCTTT
CASSFTQGDSTEAFF
>TRBJ2-1|TRBV15|NA|NA
TGTGCCACCAGCGAATCACCCTACAATGAGCAGTTCTTC
CATSESPYNEQFF
>TRBJ2-1|TRBV18|NA|NA
TGTGCCAGCTCACCCAGGGACGGGAATGAGCAGTTCTTC
CASSPRDGNEQFF
>TRBJ1-2|TRBV4-3|TRBD1|NA
TGCGCCAGCAGCCAAGATGCCAGACAGGGCGTGGGCTATGGCTACACCTTC
CASSQDARQGVGYGYTF
>TRBJ2-7|TRBV6-1|NA|NA
TGTGCCAGCAGTGAAGCGCTTCCAGGGCCCTACGAGCAGTACTTC
CASSEALPGPYEQYF
>TRBJ2-2|TRBV2|NA|NA
TGTGCCAGCAGTGCAGAGAACACCGGGGAGCTGTTTTTT
CASSAENTGELFF
>TRBJ2-7|TRBV10-2|TRBD2|once
TGCGCCAGCAGTGAGTTCGGGATAGCGGGAGGGCGCGAGCAGTACTTC
CASSEFGIAGGREQYF
>TRBJ2-2|TRBV18|NA|NA
TGTGCCAGCTCACCACCAGGGGGCACCGGGGAGCTGTTTTTT
CASSPPGGTGELFF
>TRBJ1-5|TRBV19|TRBD1|NA
TGTGCCAGTAGTGGGACAGGGGGCAGGAGCAATCAGCCCCAGCATTTT
CASSGTGGRSNQPQHF
>TRBJ1-2|TRBV5-1|NA|NA
TGCGCCAGCAGCCAGGACGGGATGGGTGGCTACACCTTC
CASSQDGMGGYTF
>TRBJ2-3|TRBV14|NA|few
TGTGCCAGCAGCTACACAGATACGCAGTATTTT
CASSYTDTQYF
>TRBJ1-1|TRBV19|TRBD1|NA
TGTGCCAGTAGTCCCGGGACAGGGGGCGATGGCACTGAAGCTTTCTTT
CASSPGTGGDGTEAFF
>TRBJ2-3|TRBV27|NA|NA
TGTGCCAGCAGTCCGATCAACACAGGTACGCAGTATTTT
CASSPINTGTQYF
>TRBJ1-1|TRBV25-1|TRBD1|NA
TGTGCCAGCAGTGACGTAAGGACAGGGAACACTGAAGCTTTCTTT
CASSDVRTGNTEAFF
>TRBJ2-7|TRBV12-3/TRBV12-4|NA|NA
TGTGCCAGCAGTTTTGCCTACGAGCAGTACTTC
CASSFAYEQYF